This TCR beta chain was sequenced during a study of T cells in Graves' hyperthyroidism and ophthalmopathy. Study-level points and caveats: In the blood, most expanded thyroid clonotypes above 0.001 appeared as well. Ophthalmopathy was distinguished from stable hyperthyroidism by 13 V-J signatures.

The study left out patients who had uncontrolled infection, other autoimmune disease, pregnancy or lactation. PBMCs were derived from 7.5 to 10 ml fresh peripheral blood. The CDR3 regions of TCR beta were amplified from RNA transcripts. The HTBI set primed first-round TCR CDR3 RT-PCR. Using its own MiXCR run on the multiplex PCR reads, TCRdb lists one record per CDR3 protein. The sample lists roughly 130,000 distinct CDR3 sequences; 22% were seen once. On this clonotype: Its antigen remains unidentified.

Specimen: blood. The sequence derives from a woman between 50 and 59 years old with Graves' hyperthyroidism that later progressed to Graves' ophthalmopathy.

The CDR3, as DNA: TGCGCCAGCAGCTTGGTCAGGGGAGGATACGAGCAGTACTTC. Amino acids: CASSLVRGGYEQYF. The chain uses TRBV5-1 and TRBJ2-7; D tentatively fits TRBD1 or TRBD2 (6 bases each). This CDR3 spans 14 amino acids. The V end was cut by 0 bases, the J end by 4 bases, with 11 bases between. The germline CDR1 and CDR2 sequences are SGHRS and YFSETQ.